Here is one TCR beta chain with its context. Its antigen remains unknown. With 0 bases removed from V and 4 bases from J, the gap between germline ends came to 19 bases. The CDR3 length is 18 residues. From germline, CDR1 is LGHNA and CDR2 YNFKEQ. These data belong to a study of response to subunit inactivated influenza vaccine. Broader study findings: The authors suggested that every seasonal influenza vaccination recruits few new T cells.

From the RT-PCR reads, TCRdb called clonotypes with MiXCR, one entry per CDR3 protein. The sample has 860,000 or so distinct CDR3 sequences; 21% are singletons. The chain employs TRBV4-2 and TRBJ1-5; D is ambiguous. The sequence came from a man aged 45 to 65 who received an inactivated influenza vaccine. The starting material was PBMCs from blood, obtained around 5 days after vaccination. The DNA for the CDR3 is TGTGCCAGCAGCCAAGATTCCACCAGACTGAGGACTAATCAGCCCCAGCATTTT. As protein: CASSQDSTRLRTNQPQHF.